This is a list of T cell receptor beta chains from one sample in a study of OX40 agonist ivuxolimab in advanced cancers. Sequencing used immunoSEQ multiplex PCR; TCRdb keeps in-frame clones, though not all of them. The data show about 84,000 clones, roughly 89% seen once. This specimen consisted of CD4+ or CD8+ T cells sorted from blood, obtained in a trial of the OX40 agonist ivuxolimab. These receptors were taken from an adult with an advanced solid tumor such as melanoma, head and neck, liver or kidney cancer. The CDR3 runs from the conserved cysteine through the conserved F or W. A D gene is named only where the DNA matches it firmly. Size tells how often a clone was seen (once, few, many) or the class of an expanded clone, and some rows leave it out.

TRBV25-1	-	-	TRBJ2-1	CASSETQWERSEQFF	TGTGCCAGCAGTGAAACCCAGTGGGAACGAAGTGAGCAGTTCTTC
TRBV7-8	-	-	TRBJ1-2	CASSPPGAPIRGYTF	TGTGCCAGCAGCCCCCCAGGCGCCCCAATTCGCGGCTACACCTTC
TRBV7-2	-	-	TRBJ1-5	CASSLQGFQPQHF	TGTGCCAGCAGCCTCCAGGGGTTTCAGCCCCAGCATTTT
TRBV5-1	-	-	TRBJ2-7	CASSLFSSYEQYF	TGCGCCAGCAGCTTGTTTTCCTCCTACGAGCAGTACTTC
TRBV4-1	TRBD1	-	TRBJ2-5	CASSQPSGTGEQYF	TGCGCCAGCAGCCAACCCTCCGGGACAGGGGAGCAGTACTTC
TRBV7-3	-	-	TRBJ1-2	CASSLDGDGYGYTF	TGTGCCAGCAGCTTAGACGGGGACGGCTATGGCTACACCTTC
TRBV28	TRBD1	-	TRBJ2-4	CASSSKQGSKNIQYF	TGTGCCAGCAGTTCCAAACAGGGGTCCAAAAACATTCAGTACTTC
TRBV5-4	TRBD2	-	TRBJ2-7	CASSLAGTSSHEQYF	TGTGCCAGCAGCTTGGCCGGGACTAGCTCCCACGAGCAGTACTTC
TRBV5-1	-	-	TRBJ2-5	CASSREETQYF	TGCGCCAGCAGCCGAGAAGAGACCCAGTACTTC
TRBV6-5	-	-	TRBJ2-7	CASSYWGVTGSEQYF	TGTGCCAGCAGTTACTGGGGGGTGACTGGCTCCGAGCAGTACTTC
TRBV5-8	-	-	TRBJ1-1	CASSLVGGTFEAFF	TGTGCCAGCAGCTTGGTGGGCGGGACCTTTGAAGCTTTCTTT
TRBV18	-	-	TRBJ2-7	CASSPRDGLSHEQYF	TGTGCCAGCTCACCACGTGACGGCCTTAGCCACGAGCAGTACTTC
TRBV7-2	-	-	TRBJ2-7	CASSPLYEQYF	TGTGCCAGCAGCCCCCTTTACGAGCAGTACTTC
TRBV19	-	once	TRBJ1-5	CASSRGQPGNQPQHF	TGTGCCAGTAGTCGAGGACAGCCCGGTAATCAGCCCCAGCATTTT
TRBV7-2	-	-	TRBJ1-1	CASLSANTEAFF	TGTGCCAGCCTATCTGCGAACACTGAAGCTTTCTTT
TRBV9	TRBD1	few	TRBJ2-2	CASSEQGAYTGELFF	TGTGCCAGCAGCGAACAGGGGGCTTACACCGGGGAGCTGTTTTTT
TRBV7-3	TRBD2	-	TRBJ2-1	CASSPQAGGPYNEQFF	TGTGCCAGCAGCCCCCAGGCGGGAGGGCCCTACAATGAGCAGTTCTTC
TRBV7-8	TRBD2	-	TRBJ2-7	CASSSVAGFSHEQYF	TGTGCCAGCAGCTCCGTAGCGGGATTTTCCCACGAGCAGTACTTC
TRBV5-4	-	-	TRBJ2-5	CASSLRTGQETQYF	TGTGCCAGCAGCTTGCGGACTGGACAAGAGACCCAGTACTTC
TRBV5-1	-	-	TRBJ2-1	CASSYGPYGNEQFF	TGCGCCAGCAGCTACGGGCCCTATGGGAATGAGCAGTTCTTC
TRBV29-1	TRBD1	-	TRBJ1-1	CSVGQGPGTGVYGEAFF	TGCAGCGTTGGGCAGGGGCCAGGGACAGGGGTATATGGTGAAGCTTTCTTT
TRBV29-1	-	once	TRBJ2-1	CSVVSRASYNEQFF	TGCAGCGTTGTAAGCAGGGCCTCCTACAATGAGCAGTTCTTC
TRBV5-6	TRBD2	-	TRBJ2-3	CASSSRTSGGTDTQYF	TGTGCCAGCAGCTCCAGGACTAGCGGGGGCACAGATACGCAGTATTTT
TRBV2	-	once	TRBJ1-1	CASSEVGGGTEAFF	TGTGCCAGCAGTGAAGTAGGGGGGGGAACTGAAGCTTTCTTT
TRBV5-5	TRBD1	-	TRBJ1-2	CASSLDDRGSNYGYTF	TGTGCCAGCAGCTTGGACGACAGGGGCTCAAACTATGGCTACACCTTC
TRBV7-9	-	-	TRBJ2-3	CASSLARGTTDTQYF	TGTGCCAGCAGCTTAGCTAGGGGGACCACAGATACGCAGTATTTT
TRBV11-2	-	-	TRBJ2-7	CASSTRVAPVEQYF	TGTGCCAGCAGCACACGGGTGGCACCCGTGGAGCAGTACTTC
TRBV4-2	TRBD2	-	TRBJ2-7	CASSQPGLAGSYEQYF	TGTGCCAGCAGCCAACCCGGACTAGCGGGGTCCTACGAGCAGTACTTC
TRBV4-1	TRBD1	-	TRBJ2-1	CASSLQGRTGGEQFF	TGCGCCAGCAGCCTCCAGGGCAGGACAGGGGGTGAGCAGTTCTTC
TRBV19	TRBD2	-	TRBJ2-7	CASSMTSGRALVQYF	TGTGCCAGTAGTATGACGAGCGGGAGGGCCCTCGTGCAGTACTTC
TRBV14	TRBD2	-	TRBJ2-3	CASSQRTRADTQYF	TGTGCCAGCAGCCAACGGACTAGAGCAGATACGCAGTATTTT
TRBV6-1	TRBD1	-	TRBJ1-5	CASRDDRVGNQPQHF	TGTGCCAGCAGGGACGACAGGGTGGGCAATCAGCCCCAGCATTTT
TRBV7-6	-	-	TRBJ1-4	CASSLGAGNNEKLFF	TGTGCCAGCAGCTTAGGGGCAGGCAATAATGAAAAACTGTTTTTT
TRBV5-4	TRBD2	-	TRBJ2-2	CASSPNSGRAEGGELFF	TGTGCCAGCAGCCCAAACAGCGGGAGGGCCGAGGGCGGGGAGCTGTTTTTT
TRBV4-2	TRBD1	-	TRBJ2-5	CASSQEGQGYQETQYF	TGTGCCAGCAGCCAAGAGGGACAGGGGTACCAAGAGACCCAGTACTTC
TRBV29-1	-	-	TRBJ2-2	CSARIDGIGELFF	TGCAGCGCCCGGATCGACGGTATCGGGGAGCTGTTTTTT
TRBV6-1	-	once	TRBJ2-1	CATPGRLANEQFF	TGTGCCACCCCGGGAAGGCTAGCAAATGAGCAGTTCTTC
TRBV21-1	-	few	TRBJ1-5	CASSPRQVHSNQPQHF	TGTGCCAGCAGCCCACGACAGGTACATAGCAATCAGCCCCAGCATTTT
TRBV10-1	-	-	TRBJ2-3	CASSERGSGSADTQYF	TGCGCCAGCAGTGAGAGGGGTAGCGGTTCTGCAGATACGCAGTATTTT
TRBV7-6	TRBD2	-	TRBJ2-1	CASSLGLADRGAYNEQFF	TGTGCCAGCAGCTTGGGACTAGCGGACCGCGGGGCTTACAATGAGCAGTTCTTC
TRBV10-3	-	-	TRBJ2-2	CAISESKRGAGELFF	TGTGCCATCAGTGAGTCCAAAAGGGGCGCCGGGGAGCTGTTTTTT
TRBV19	TRBD1	few	TRBJ1-6	CASSIGTGTGNSPLHF	TGTGCCAGTAGTATTGGAACCGGGACAGGGAATTCACCCCTCCACTTT
TRBV5-1	TRBD1	-	TRBJ1-2	CASSLRSPGGGYTF	TGCGCCAGCAGCTTGAGGTCGCCAGGGGGCGGCTACACCTTC
TRBV20-1	-	-	TRBJ1-2	CSAKVRYGYTF	TGCAGTGCTAAAGTGCGCTATGGCTACACCTTC
TRBV18	-	once	TRBJ2-3	CASSPFSGDTDTQYF	TGTGCCAGCTCGCCCTTCTCGGGGGACACAGATACGCAGTATTTT
TRBV6-5	-	-	TRBJ2-7	CASSDGHEQYF	TGTGCCAGCAGTGACGGCCACGAGCAGTACTTC